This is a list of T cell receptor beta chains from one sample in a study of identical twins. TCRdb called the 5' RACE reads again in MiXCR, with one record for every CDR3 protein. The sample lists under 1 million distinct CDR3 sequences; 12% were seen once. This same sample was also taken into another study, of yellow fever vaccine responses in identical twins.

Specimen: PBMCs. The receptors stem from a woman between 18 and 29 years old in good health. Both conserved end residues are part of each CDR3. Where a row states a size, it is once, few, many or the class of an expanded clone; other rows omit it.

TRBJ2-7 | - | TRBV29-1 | CSVEAGTYSYEQYF
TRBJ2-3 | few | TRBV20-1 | CSARDPSPTGGTDTQYF
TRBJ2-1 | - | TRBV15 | CATSRETPSYNEQFF
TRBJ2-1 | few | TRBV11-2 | CASSMVAGAYEQFF
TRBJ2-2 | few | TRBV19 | CATSSGRAGELFF
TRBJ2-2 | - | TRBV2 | CASSGSGVDTGELFF
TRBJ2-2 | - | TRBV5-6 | CASSHRDRGLGELFF
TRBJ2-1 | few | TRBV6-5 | CASSNPTGKQFF
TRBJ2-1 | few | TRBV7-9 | CASSFQPEQFF
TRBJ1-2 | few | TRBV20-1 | CSARDNYLLYGYTF
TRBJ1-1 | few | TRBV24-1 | CATSDSGNTEAFF
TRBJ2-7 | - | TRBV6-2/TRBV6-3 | CASTYTDRPSYEQYF
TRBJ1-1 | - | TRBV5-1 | CASSPDLVTEAFF
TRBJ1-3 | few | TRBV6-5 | CASSYSVSSGNTIYF
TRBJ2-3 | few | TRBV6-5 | CASSYFSGTSTDTQYF
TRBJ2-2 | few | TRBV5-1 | CASSAPRLDRGENTGELFF
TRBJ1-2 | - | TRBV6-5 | CASSFSDRGYGYTF
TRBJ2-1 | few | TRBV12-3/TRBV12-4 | CASSSGMGLAGLDEQFF